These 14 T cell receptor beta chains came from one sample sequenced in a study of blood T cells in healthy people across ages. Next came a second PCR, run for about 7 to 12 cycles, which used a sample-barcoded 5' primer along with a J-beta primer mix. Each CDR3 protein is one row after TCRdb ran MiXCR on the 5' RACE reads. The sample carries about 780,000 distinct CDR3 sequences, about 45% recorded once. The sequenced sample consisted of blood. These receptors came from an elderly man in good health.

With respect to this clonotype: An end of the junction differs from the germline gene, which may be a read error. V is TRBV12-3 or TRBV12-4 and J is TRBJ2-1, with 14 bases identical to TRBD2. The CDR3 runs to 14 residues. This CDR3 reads CVSRKGTSGREQFF. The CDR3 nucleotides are TGTGTCAGCAGGAAGGGGACTAGCGGGAGAGAGCAGTTCTTC.

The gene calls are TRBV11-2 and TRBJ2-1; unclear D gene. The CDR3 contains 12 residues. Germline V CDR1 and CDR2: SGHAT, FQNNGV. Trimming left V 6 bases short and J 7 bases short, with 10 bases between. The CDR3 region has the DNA TGTGCCAGCAGATCGACGTCAAATGAGCAGTTCTTC. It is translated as CASRSTSNEQFF.

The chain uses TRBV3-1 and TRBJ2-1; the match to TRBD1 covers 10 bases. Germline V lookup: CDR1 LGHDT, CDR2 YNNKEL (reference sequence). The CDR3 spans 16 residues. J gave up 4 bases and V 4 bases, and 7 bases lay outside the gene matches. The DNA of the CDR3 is TGTGCCAGCAGCCGAACCGGGACAGGGGTTTACAATGAGCAGTTCTTC. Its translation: CASSRTGTGVYNEQFF.

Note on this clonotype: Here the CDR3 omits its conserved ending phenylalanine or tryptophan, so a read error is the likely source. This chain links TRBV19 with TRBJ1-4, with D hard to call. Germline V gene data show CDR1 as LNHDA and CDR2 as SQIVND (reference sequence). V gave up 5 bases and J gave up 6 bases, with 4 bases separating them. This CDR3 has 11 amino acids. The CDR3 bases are TGTGCCAGTAGTGAAGATGAAAAACTGTTTGTT. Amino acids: CASSEDEKLFV.

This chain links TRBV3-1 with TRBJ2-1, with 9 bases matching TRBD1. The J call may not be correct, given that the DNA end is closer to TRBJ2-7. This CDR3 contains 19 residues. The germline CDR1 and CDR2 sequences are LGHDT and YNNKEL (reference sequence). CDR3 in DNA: TGTGCCAGCAGCCTTTCCCTCGCTACCGGGACAGGGCCCTACAATGAGCAGTACTTC. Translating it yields CASSLSLATGTGPYNEQYF.

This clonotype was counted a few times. CDR3 sequence (DNA): TGCAGTGCTAGAGCGGAAAATATTAGGGGGGGACTAGGCGAGACCCAGTACTTC. The encoded protein is CSARAENIRGGLGETQYF. This chain joins TRBV20-1 and TRBJ2-7; 8 positions match TRBD2. The J call may not be correct, given that the DNA end is closer to TRBJ2-5. The CDR3 has 18 amino acids. Germline CDR1 reads DFQATT; CDR2 reads SNEGSKA (reference sequence).

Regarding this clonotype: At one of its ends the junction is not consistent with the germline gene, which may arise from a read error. The CDR3 nucleotides are TGTGCCAGCAGTCAAAGAGGGACGGCGAACACTGAGGCTTTCTTT. It encodes CASSQRGTANTEAFF. The chain joins TRBV27 to TRBJ1-1, with TRBD1 as a possible D gene (5 bases). In germline, CDR1 is MNHEY, CDR2 SMNVEV (reference sequence). The CDR3 loop spans 15 amino acids.

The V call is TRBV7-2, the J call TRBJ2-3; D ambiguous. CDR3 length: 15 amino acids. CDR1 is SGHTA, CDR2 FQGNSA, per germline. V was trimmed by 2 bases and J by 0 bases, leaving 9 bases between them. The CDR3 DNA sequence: TGTGCCAGCAGCTTAACCCTACCTAGCACAGATACGCAGTATTTT. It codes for CASSLTLPSTDTQYF.

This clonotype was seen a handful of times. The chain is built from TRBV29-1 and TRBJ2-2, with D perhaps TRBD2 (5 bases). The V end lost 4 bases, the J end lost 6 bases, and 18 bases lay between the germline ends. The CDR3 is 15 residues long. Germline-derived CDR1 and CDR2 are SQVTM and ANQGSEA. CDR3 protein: CSVGNPLLGPGELFF. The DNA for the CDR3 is TGCAGCGTTGGAAACCCTTTACTAGGCCCCGGGGAGCTGTTTTTT.

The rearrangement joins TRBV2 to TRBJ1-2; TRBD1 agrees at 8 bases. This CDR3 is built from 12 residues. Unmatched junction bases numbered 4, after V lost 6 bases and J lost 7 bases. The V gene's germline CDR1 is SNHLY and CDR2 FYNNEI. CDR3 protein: CASRVDRGGYTF. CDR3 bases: TGTGCCAGCAGGGTCGACAGGGGTGGCTACACCTTC.

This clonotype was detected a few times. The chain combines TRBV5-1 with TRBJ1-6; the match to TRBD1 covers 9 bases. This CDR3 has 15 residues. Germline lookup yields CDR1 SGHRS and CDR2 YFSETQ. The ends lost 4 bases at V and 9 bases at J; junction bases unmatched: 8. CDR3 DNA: TGCGCCAGCAGCACTCCGGGACAGGGTGGTTCACCCCTCCACTTT. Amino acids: CASSTPGQGGSPLHF.

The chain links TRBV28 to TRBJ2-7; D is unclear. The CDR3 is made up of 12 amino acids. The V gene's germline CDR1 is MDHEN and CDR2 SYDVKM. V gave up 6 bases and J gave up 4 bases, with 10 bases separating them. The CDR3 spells CASRLNSYEQYF. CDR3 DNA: TGTGCCAGCAGATTAAACTCTTACGAGCAGTACTTC.

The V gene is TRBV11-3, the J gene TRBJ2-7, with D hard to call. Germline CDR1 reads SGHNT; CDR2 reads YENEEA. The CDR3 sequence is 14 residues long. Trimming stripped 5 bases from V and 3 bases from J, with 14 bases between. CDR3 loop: CASSTPEKYYEQYF. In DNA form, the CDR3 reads TGTGCCAGCAGCACTCCGGAGAAGTACTACGAGCAGTACTTC.

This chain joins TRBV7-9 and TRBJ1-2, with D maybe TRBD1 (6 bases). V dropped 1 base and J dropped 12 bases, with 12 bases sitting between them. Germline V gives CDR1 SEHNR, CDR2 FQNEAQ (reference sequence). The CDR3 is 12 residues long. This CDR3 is CASSLDGRGNTF. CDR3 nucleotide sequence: TGTGCCAGCAGCTTAGATGGCAGGGGCAACACCTTC. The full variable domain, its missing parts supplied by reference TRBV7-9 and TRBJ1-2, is DTGVSQNPRHKITKRGQNVTFRCDPISEHNRLYWYRQTLGQGPEFLTYFQNEAQLEKSRLLSDRFSAERPKGSFSTLEIQRTEQGDSAMYLCASSLDGRGNTFGSGTRLTVV.